This T cell receptor (beta chain) was sequenced for a study of blood T cells in healthy people across ages. Study-wide background: Capturing about one barcoded beta molecule per two T cells was achieved by template switching.

With a J-beta primer mix and a sample-barcoded 5' primer, a second PCR ran 7 to 11 cycles. MiXCR, applied by TCRdb to the 5' RACE reads, yields one record per CDR3 protein. This repertoire shows about 760,000 distinct CDR3 sequences, approximately 53% found once; its top ten account for roughly 26%. Turning to this clonotype: The antigen remains undetermined. At one end, the junction sequence differs from germline, possibly due to a read error.

Study observations and caveats: Versus aged donors, long-lived donors had higher diversity and more naive CD4+ cells. Roughly linear age-related decline in beta diversity appeared, significant by age about 40. One million T cells yielded diversity estimates that were considered underestimates.

Germline loops: CDR1 SEHNR, CDR2 FQNEAQ (reference sequence). The CDR3 extends over 14 amino acids. The receptor's source is a man in his forties in good health. V and J are TRBV7-9 and TRBJ1-1; D is unclear. The sample consisted of blood. The CDR3 loop is CASSLGGLNTKAFF. The CDR3 DNA reads TGTGCCAGCAGCTTAGGAGGGTTGAACACTAAAGCTTTCTTT.